The 12 T cell receptor beta chains in this list originate from one sample, sequenced in a study of T cell changes during pregnancy in multiple sclerosis. This table comes from immunoSEQ multiplex PCR, and its TCRdb copy is limited to in-frame clones, with some not included. Of under 80,000 clones in the sample, roughly 92% were seen once. Sequencing was performed on peripheral blood, taken in the second trimester of pregnancy. The source is a female donor with multiple sclerosis, enrolled in a pregnancy study.

The chain recombines TRBV5-8 with TRBJ1-5; 7 bases align to TRBD1. Germline lookup yields CDR1 SGHTS and CDR2 YDEGEE. The CDR3 extends over 18 amino acids. The V gene end was trimmed by 3 bases and the J gene end by 0 bases; junction bases not matched to a gene: 12. In DNA, the CDR3 is TGTGCCAGCAGCTACGGACAGGCGGGGATTCTTAGCAATCAGCCCCAGCATTTT. It yields the protein CASSYGQAGILSNQPQHF. The whole variable domain, remainder taken from reference TRBV5-8 and TRBJ1-5, is EAGVTQSPTHLIKTRGQQATLRCSPISGHTSVYWYQQALGLGLQFLLWYDEGEERNRGNFPPRFSGRQFPNYSSELNVNALELEDSALYLCASSYGQAGILSNQPQHFGDGTRLSIL.

This chain uses TRBV21-1 with TRBJ2-2; the D call of TRBD2 is as the table states it, not checked on the DNA. TRBV21-1 is listed as a pseudogene. The CDR3 has 21 amino acids. Written as DNA, the CDR3 is TGTGCCAGCAGCAGACAAAAAGGGACTAGCGGGAGTTGCACGAACACCGGGGAGCTGTTTTTT. Translating it yields CASSRQKGTSGSCTNTGELFF.

The chain links TRBV14 to TRBJ2-4; the D is unclear. V lost 1 base and J lost 8, with 3 bases in between. CDR1 SGHDN and CDR2 FVKESK come from the germline V gene. There are 11 residues in the CDR3. CDR3 sequence (DNA): TGTGCCAGCAGCCAAGTCGACATTCAGTACTTC. It yields the protein CASSQVDIQYF.

This chain joins TRBV29-1 and TRBJ1-1; TRBD1 agrees at 7 bases. The germline V gene encodes CDR1 SQVTM and CDR2 ANQGSEA. This CDR3 contains 12 residues. V lost 6 bases and J lost 6; bases outside the gene matches: 7. CDR3 coding DNA: TGCAGCGTAAACAGGGGAAGACCTGAAGCTTTCTTT. The encoded protein is CSVNRGRPEAFF.

The chain couples TRBV13 to TRBJ1-3, with D possibly being TRBD1 (5 bases). The CDR3 covers 16 residues. CDR1 and CDR2 (germline): PRHDT, FYEKMQ (reference sequence). The V and J ends lost 3 bases and 0 bases respectively, with 12 bases between them. The chain's CDR3 is CASSFTVGGSGNTIYF. CDR3 nucleotides: TGTGCCAGCAGCTTTACCGTGGGGGGCTCTGGAAACACCATATATTTT.

The chain combines TRBV7-7 with TRBJ2-2; D might be TRBD1 (5 bases). Per germline, CDR1 SSHAT and CDR2 FNYEAQ (reference sequence). V lost 3 bases and J lost 2, with 13 bases in between. The CDR3 is 16 residues long. This chain's CDR3 is CASSLAPGYNTGELFF. CDR3 in DNA: TGTGCCAGCAGCTTGGCCCCAGGGTACAACACCGGGGAGCTGTTTTTT.

The chain combines TRBV2 with TRBJ1-3; unclear D gene. There are 12 residues in the CDR3. V lost 4 bases and J lost 7, with 8 bases in between. Germline V gives CDR1 SNHLY, CDR2 FYNNEI. CDR3 region: CASSVPGNTIYF. The CDR3 DNA reads TGTGCCAGCAGTGTCCCGGGGAACACCATATATTTT. The full variable domain, its missing parts supplied by reference TRBV2 and TRBJ1-3, is EPEVTQTPSHQVTQMGQEVILRCVPISNHLYFYWYRQILGQKVEFLVSFYNNEISEKSEIFDDQFSVERPDGSNFTLKIRSTKLEDSAMYFCASSVPGNTIYFGEGSWLTVV.

This chain uses TRBV6-5 with TRBJ1-2; TRBD1 agrees at 8 bases. The CDR3 contains 12 residues. Per the germline V gene, CDR1 is MNHEY and CDR2 is SVGAGI. V was clipped by 2 bases and J by 14 bases; unmatched bases: 7. CDR3 in amino acids: CASSYGQGAKTF. CDR3 DNA sequence: TGTGCCAGCAGTTACGGGCAGGGGGCGAAAACCTTC.

The chain carries TRBV19 and TRBJ2-4, with 8 bases identical to TRBD2. The CDR3 is 16 residues long. After removal of 4 bases from V and 8 bases from J, the junction contained 13 bases not matched to a gene. Germline lookup yields CDR1 LNHDA and CDR2 SQIVND (reference sequence). The CDR3 loop reads CASSTSSGWSVDIQYF. CDR3 bases: TGTGCCAGTAGTACGTCTAGCGGGTGGTCCGTGGACATTCAGTACTTC. Combining the CDR3 with reference TRBV19 and TRBJ2-4 gives the whole variable domain DGGITQSPKYLFRKEGQNVTLSCEQNLNHDAMYWYRQDPGQGLRLIYYSQIVNDFQKGDIAEGYSVSREKKESFPLTVTSAQKNPTAFYLCASSTSSGWSVDIQYFGAGTRLSVL.

The CDR3: CASSLVAETYNEQFF. DNA of the CDR3: TGCGCCAGCAGCTTGGTCGCGGAAACCTACAATGAGCAGTTCTTC. This chain connects TRBV5-1 to TRBJ2-1; D unresolved. V gave up 0 bases and J gave up 2 bases, with 9 bases separating them. In germline, CDR1 is SGHRS, CDR2 YFSETQ. This CDR3 comprises 15 residues.

The V call is TRBV29-1, the J call TRBJ1-1; TRBD1 aligns across 7 bases. Germline CDR1 reads SQVTM; CDR2 reads ANQGSEA. Unmatched junction bases numbered 7, after V lost 6 bases and J lost 0 bases. CDR3 length equals 14 residues. For the CDR3, the DNA is TGCAGCGTGGGGAGGCAGGGGGTGAACACTGAAGCTTTCTTT. Translation: CSVGRQGVNTEAFF.

The chain employs TRBV4-1 and TRBJ2-1; 8 bases line up with TRBD2. Looked up from germline, CDR1 is MGHRA and CDR2 is YSYEKL. The CDR3 runs to 15 residues. Trimming cost V 0 bases and J 16 bases; bases outside gene matches: 14. The CDR3 here is CASSQEGSESGRLFF. The CDR3 nucleotides read TGCGCCAGCAGCCAAGAAGGTTCGGAAAGCGGGAGATTATTCTTC.